These 22 T cell receptor beta chains originate from one sample sequenced in a study of cytomegalovirus exposure and HLA in healthy donors. It was with 60 Vbeta and 13 Jbeta primers that the PCR ran. TCRdb's copy holds only in-frame clones and misses some; the assay was immunoSEQ multiplex PCR. The sample consists of 70,000 or so clones, 65% to 70% of them appearing once. The sample taken for sequencing was PBMCs. These receptors came from a woman in her thirties in good health and CMV-seronegative.

This clone showed up just once. The chain combines TRBV28 with TRBJ2-7; D is unresolved. The CDR3 is 10 amino acids. Deletions cut 6 bases from V and 6 bases from J, with 6 bases between. Germline V CDR1 and CDR2: MDHEN, SYDVKM. CDR3 coding DNA: TGTGCCAGCAGGTCCGTCGAGCAGTACTTC. Amino acid sequence: CASRSVEQYF.

The rearrangement joins TRBV7-3 to TRBJ2-5; no definite D call. This CDR3 contains 15 residues. V was shortened by 2 bases and J by 1 base, with 11 bases between the two germline ends. In germline, CDR1 is SGHTA, CDR2 FQGTGA. This chain's CDR3 is CASSLGTVPQETQYF. The CDR3 nucleotides are TGTGCCAGCAGCTTAGGAACAGTACCCCAAGAGACCCAGTACTTC.

This chain's CDR3 is CASSLGTGKTEAFF. The CDR3 region has the DNA TGCGCCAGCAGCTTGGGTACAGGGAAAACTGAAGCTTTCTTT. This chain links TRBV5-1 with TRBJ1-1, with D maybe TRBD1 (6 bases). Trimming took off 0 bases at V and 5 bases at J, with 11 bases between the two ends. CDR1 SGHRS and CDR2 YFSETQ come from the germline V gene. The CDR3 is 14 amino acids.

The chain is built from TRBV10-3 and TRBJ2-1; TRBD2 agrees at 8 bases. The CDR3 runs 15 residues. Per germline, CDR1 ENHRY and CDR2 SYGVKD. The ends lost 8 bases at V and 8 bases at J; junction bases unmatched: 14. The DNA for the CDR3 is TGTGCCATCGCCTCCACGGGGGGGAATGTAGATGAGCAGTTCTTC. This codes for CAIASTGGNVDEQFF.

The chain carries TRBV18 and TRBJ1-2, with unresolved D. Trimming pared 0 bases from V and 4 bases from J, leaving 12 bases between. Germline assignment: CDR1 KGHSH and CDR2 LQKENI. The CDR3 spans 15 residues. The CDR3 here is CASSPPSAVGYGYTF. CDR3 DNA: TGTGCCAGCTCACCACCCTCGGCGGTGGGCTATGGCTACACCTTC.

Only a few counts were recorded for this clone. The chain uses TRBV5-1 and TRBJ2-5, with TRBD2 matching 10 bases. V was pared by 2 bases and J by 0 bases, with 4 bases of the junction left unmatched. Germline V gene sequence: CDR1 SGHRS, CDR2 YFSETQ. The CDR3 totals 16 residues. CDR3 sequence reads: CASSFPAGGNQETQYF. In DNA, the CDR3 is TGCGCCAGCAGCTTCCCAGCGGGGGGGAACCAAGAGACCCAGTACTTC.

V is TRBV10-1 and J is TRBJ1-5; 7 bases are a match to TRBD1. Per the germline V gene, CDR1 is WNHNN and CDR2 is SYGVQD (reference sequence). V shed 6 bases and J 6 bases; nucleotides not matched to a gene: 2. The CDR3 is 12 residues long. DNA for the CDR3: TGCGCCAGCAGGCAGGGGGTTCAGCCCCAGCATTTT. Residues: CASRQGVQPQHF.

The table lists this clone with a few counts. The chain employs TRBV18 and TRBJ2-1; TRBD2 matches at 7 bases. The CDR3 has 15 amino acids. V dropped 2 bases and J dropped 3; count of bases not matched to a gene: 4. The germline V gene has CDR1 KGHSH and CDR2 LQKENI. The CDR3 spells CASSPRAGNYNEQFF. CDR3 DNA: TGTGCCAGCTCACCAAGAGCGGGGAACTACAATGAGCAGTTCTTC.

This clone was observed a handful of times. The rearrangement uses TRBV6-1 and TRBJ1-6, with D hard to call. CDR1 is MNHNS and CDR2 is SASEGT in the germline V gene. V dropped 8 bases and J dropped 2 bases, with 4 bases sitting between them. The CDR3 is made up of 12 amino acids. In DNA, the CDR3 is TGTGCCAGCGGAGCCTATAATTCACCCCTCCACTTT. It encodes CASGAYNSPLHF.

The rearrangement links TRBV9 to TRBJ1-4; TRBD1 agrees at 7 bases. CDR3 length: 15 residues. Germline values: CDR1 SGDLS, CDR2 YYNGEE. Trimming at V came to 0 bases and at J to 5 bases, leaving 4 bases not matched to a gene. The CDR3 is CASSVGGQLNEKLFF. CDR3 nucleotides: TGTGCCAGCAGCGTAGGGGGACAGTTGAATGAAAAACTGTTTTTT.

By share of the sample, this clone is medium-sized. This rearrangement joins TRBV15 to TRBJ1-5; TRBD1 matches 7 bases. This CDR3 has 14 residues. CDR1 is LNHNV and CDR2 is YYDKDF in the germline V gene (reference sequence). V was clipped by 9 bases and J by 3 bases; unmatched bases: 8. For the CDR3, the DNA is TGTGCCACGCGGGACAGTAGGTACAATCAGCCCCAGCATTTT. Translating gives CATRDSRYNQPQHF.

The chain is built from TRBV6-1 and TRBJ1-5; D gene ambiguous. From germline, CDR1 is MNHNS and CDR2 SASEGT. V lost 4 bases and J lost 4, with 11 bases in between. CDR3 length: 14 amino acids. CDR3 residues: CASSGRDENQPQHF. CDR3 in DNA: TGTGCCAGCAGTGGTCGGGATGAAAATCAGCCCCAGCATTTT.

The genes are TRBV4-1 and TRBJ1-2, with D maybe TRBD1 (6 bases). This CDR3 has 14 residues. Per the germline V gene, CDR1 is MGHRA and CDR2 is YSYEKL. V gave up 0 bases and J gave up 6 bases, with 11 bases separating them. CDR3 sequence reads: CASSQEGQPHGYTF. CDR3 sequence (DNA): TGCGCCAGCAGCCAAGAAGGACAGCCGCATGGCTACACCTTC.

The rearrangement joins TRBV2 to TRBJ1-2; TRBD1 agrees at 8 bases. Germline V gene data show CDR1 as SNHLY and CDR2 as FYNNEI. V was pared by 5 bases and J by 8 bases, with 4 bases of the junction left unmatched. This CDR3 spans 12 amino acids. DNA of the CDR3: TGTGCCAGCAGTAGGACAGGGAACGGCTACACCTTC. It codes for CASSRTGNGYTF.

The chain is built from TRBV11-3 and TRBJ1-1; D is unclear. V was clipped by 1 base and J by 5 bases, with 8 bases between them. The CDR3 runs to 13 residues. In germline, CDR1 is SGHNT, CDR2 YENEEA. The CDR3: CASSLGRETEAFF. The CDR3 coding sequence is TGTGCCAGCAGCTTAGGTAGGGAGACTGAAGCTTTCTTT. The full variable domain, in which reference TRBV11-3 and TRBJ1-1 provide the parts outside the CDR3, is EAGVVQSPRYKIIEKKQPVAFWCNPISGHNTLYWYLQNLGQGPELLIRYENEEAVDDSQLPKDRFSAERLKGVDSTLKIQPAELGDSAVYLCASSLGRETEAFFGQGTRLTVV.

Comments on this clone: Different DNA sequences within this sample yield the same CDR3. The chain couples TRBV19 to TRBJ1-1, with unresolved D. The germline V gene has CDR1 LNHDA and CDR2 SQIVND (reference sequence). V was clipped by 1 base and J by 1 base, with 4 bases between them. The CDR3 totals 13 residues. The CDR3 DNA is TGTGCCAGTAGTATAGGGCAGAACACTGAAGCTTTCTTT. It translates to CASSIGQNTEAFF. Full variable domain (outside the CDR3, taken from reference TRBV19 and TRBJ1-1): DGGITQSPKYLFRKEGQNVTLSCEQNLNHDAMYWYRQDPGQGLRLIYYSQIVNDFQKGDIAEGYSVSREKKESFPLTVTSAQKNPTAFYLCASSIGQNTEAFFGQGTRLTVV.

The V and J genes are TRBV9 and TRBJ2-7; 10 bases line up with TRBD2. V lost 2 bases to trimming and J lost 6 bases; unmatched junction nucleotides: 2. Per the germline V gene, CDR1 is SGDLS and CDR2 is YYNGEE. This CDR3 has 13 residues. CDR3 nucleotides: TGTGCCAGCAGCGTGAGCGGGGGGGCCGAGCAGTACTTC. Translated: CASSVSGGAEQYF.

This chain uses TRBV5-8 with TRBJ2-2; TRBD1 is a possible D gene (6 bases). The ends were cut back, 3 bases at V and 1 base at J, with 16 bases in the middle. Germline V gives CDR1 SGHTS, CDR2 YDEGEE. The CDR3 runs 17 residues. CDR3 protein: CASSSAGTLLNTGELFF. For the CDR3, the DNA is TGTGCCAGCAGCTCCGCCGGGACACTTTTGAACACCGGGGAGCTGTTTTTT.

The V call is TRBV7-2, the J call TRBJ2-7; 7 bases line up with TRBD1. The V and J ends lost 1 base and 5 bases, in that order; junction bases with no gene match: 5. The CDR3 has 14 amino acids. CDR1 is SGHTA, CDR2 FQGNSA, per germline. CDR3 region: CASSLEDRYHEQYF. The CDR3 nucleotides are TGTGCCAGCAGCTTAGAGGACAGGTACCACGAGCAGTACTTC.

The V and J genes are TRBV13 and TRBJ1-6, with 7 nucleotides matching TRBD1. Germline trimming cut 5 bases from V and 7 bases from J; bases unmatched to any gene: 5. Germline CDR1 is PRHDT and CDR2 is FYEKMQ (reference sequence). CDR3 size: 14 residues. This chain's CDR3 is CASSARDRNSPLHF. DNA of the CDR3: TGTGCCAGCAGCGCACGGGACAGAAATTCACCCCTCCACTTT.

In this sample, this clone turned up once. The chain joins TRBV27 to TRBJ2-5; TRBD1 agrees at 9 bases. The ends lost 1 base at V and 11 bases at J; junction bases unmatched: 11. Germline CDR1 MNHEY, CDR2 SMNVEV (reference sequence). CDR3 length: 15 residues. CDR3 nucleotide sequence: TGTGCCAGCAGTTTATTAGGAGACAGGGGGAGAGAGCAGTACTTC. Translation: CASSLLGDRGREQYF.

V and J are TRBV7-2 and TRBJ2-1; 10 positions match TRBD2. Unmatched junction bases numbered 7, after V lost 1 base and J lost 4 bases. The CDR3 sequence is 17 residues long. CDR1 is SGHTA, CDR2 FQGNSA, per germline. In nucleotides, the CDR3 is TGTGCCAGCAGCTTAGGGCTAGCGGGGGTGCGATACAATGAGCAGTTCTTC. It yields the protein CASSLGLAGVRYNEQFF.